A single sample is the source of the 9 T cell receptor beta chains below, sequenced in a study of siplizumab effects on memory and regulatory T cells. The repertoire was sequenced with immunoSEQ multiplex PCR; TCRdb's copy has only in-frame clones and lacks some. The profile covers fewer than 85,000 clones, with about 91% appearing a single time and under 2% taken by the ten largest. Material for sequencing was Tregs sorted from blood. The source is a human donor in good health.

This chain uses TRBV11-2 with TRBJ2-3, with unresolved D. Germline CDR1 SGHAT, CDR2 FQNNGV. Deletions cut 2 bases from V and 3 bases from J, with 9 bases between. This CDR3 has 14 residues. The CDR3 sequence is CASSLSLGTDTQYF. CDR3 nucleotide sequence: TGTGCCAGCAGCTTAAGTCTTGGGACAGATACGCAGTATTTT.

This chain connects TRBV7-3 to TRBJ2-7; TRBD1 aligns across 8 bases. CDR3 length: 16 amino acids. V was pared by 2 bases and J by 4 bases, with 10 bases of the junction left unmatched. Germline V CDR1 and CDR2: SGHTA, FQGTGA. The CDR3 loop is CASSLARTGMLYEQYF. For the CDR3, the DNA is TGTGCCAGCAGCTTAGCCCGGACAGGGATGCTGTACGAGCAGTACTTC.

The chain recombines TRBV15 with TRBJ1-2, with D possibly TRBD1 on 6 matching bases. The germline V gene encodes CDR1 LNHNV and CDR2 YYDKDF (reference sequence). CDR3 length equals 15 residues. V gave up 4 bases and J gave up 6 bases, with 18 bases separating them. The CDR3 loop reads CATSTPQGWANGYTF. The CDR3, as DNA: TGTGCCACCAGCACCCCACAGGGATGGGCGAATGGCTACACCTTC.

A few counts support this clone. The V call is TRBV28, the J call TRBJ1-6; D gene unclear. Trimming left V 5 bases short and J 5 bases short, with 10 bases between. The CDR3 extends over 14 amino acids. The germline CDR1 and CDR2 sequences are MDHEN and SYDVKM. The CDR3 here is CASSPIRDNSPLHF. The CDR3, as DNA: TGTGCCAGCAGTCCGATTCGGGATAATTCACCCCTCCACTTT.

V is TRBV18 and J is TRBJ2-3, with D maybe TRBD1 (6 bases). The CDR3 is made up of 17 amino acids. With 4 bases removed from V and 0 bases from J, the gap between germline ends came to 17 bases. In germline, CDR1 is KGHSH, CDR2 LQKENI. CDR3 coding DNA: TGTGCCAGCTCACAAACCGTACAGGGATCTAGCACAGATACGCAGTATTTT. This sequence encodes CASSQTVQGSSTDTQYF.

The J gene is TRBJ2-3, the V gene TRBV5-1; 8 nucleotides match TRBD2. From germline, CDR1 is SGHRS and CDR2 YFSETQ. The CDR3 has 16 amino acids. Trimming removed 0 bases from V and 0 bases from J; junction bases left unmatched: 3. The CDR3 sequence: CASSLGAGVSTDTQYF. CDR3 DNA sequence: TGCGCCAGCAGCTTGGGAGCGGGGGTTAGCACAGATACGCAGTATTTT.

The gene calls are TRBV7-7 and TRBJ2-1; maybe TRBD2 (6 bases). In germline, CDR1 is SSHAT, CDR2 FNYEAQ (reference sequence). The CDR3 sequence is 13 residues long. Trimming took off 2 bases at V and 5 bases at J, with 7 bases between the two ends. Here the CDR3 reads CASSLRGDNEQFF. CDR3 bases: TGTGCCAGCAGCTTACGCGGGGACAATGAGCAGTTCTTC. Variable domain in full (rest from reference TRBV7-7 and TRBJ2-1): GAGVSQSPRYKVTKRGQDVTLRCDPISSHATLYWYQQALGQGPEFLTYFNYEAQPDKSGLPSDRFSAERPEGSISTLTIQRTEQRDSAMYRCASSLRGDNEQFFGPGTRLTVL.

This clone was picked up a small number of times. The genes are TRBV28 and TRBJ2-7; 7 bases match TRBD1. CDR1 and CDR2 from the germline V gene are MDHEN and SYDVKM. This CDR3 is built from 14 residues. The junction had 5 bases not matched to a gene; V was cut back by 6 bases and J by 0 bases. The CDR3 nucleotides are TGTGCCAGCAGCGTGGACAGGAGCTCCTACGAGCAGTACTTC. It encodes CASSVDRSSYEQYF.

Comments on this clone: This CDR3 is also generated by other DNA sequences in the sample. The chain links TRBV18 to TRBJ2-2, with D maybe TRBD1 (5 bases). CDR3 length: 15 amino acids. Trimming cost V 1 base and J 1 base, with 7 bases left between them. CDR1 and CDR2 from the germline V gene are KGHSH and LQKENI. The CDR3 loop reads CASSPRTGNTGELFF. CDR3 DNA sequence: TGTGCCAGCTCACCACGAACAGGGAACACCGGGGAGCTGTTTTTT.